This TCR beta chain was documented in a study of cytomegalovirus exposure and HLA in healthy donors. About the study: T cells numbering around 190 million yielded more than 100 million unique TCR beta sequences in an earlier analysis. Study-level findings and limits: A classifier reportedly called cytomegalovirus status with high sensitivity and specificity.

Concerning this clone itself: Antigen specificity is unknown.

The PCR ran on 60 Vbeta and 13 Jbeta primers. TCRdb's copy holds only in-frame clones and misses some; the assay was immunoSEQ multiplex PCR. The data show about 140,000 clones, with 70% to 80% seen just once and approximately 2% held by the top ten. Unrecorded immune exposures were likely, despite nominal health at sampling. The CDR3 sequence is 15 residues long. Deletions cut 2 bases from V and 0 bases from J, with 7 bases between. Germline V CDR1 and CDR2: MNHNS, SASEGT. This TCR came from a man aged 30 to 39 in good health and CMV-seronegative. This chain uses TRBV6-1 with TRBJ2-2; TRBD1 might be the D (6 bases). The source material was PBMCs. The CDR3 region has the DNA TGTGCCAGCAGTGAATGGACAGCGAACACCGGGGAGCTGTTTTTT. Residues: CASSEWTANTGELFF.